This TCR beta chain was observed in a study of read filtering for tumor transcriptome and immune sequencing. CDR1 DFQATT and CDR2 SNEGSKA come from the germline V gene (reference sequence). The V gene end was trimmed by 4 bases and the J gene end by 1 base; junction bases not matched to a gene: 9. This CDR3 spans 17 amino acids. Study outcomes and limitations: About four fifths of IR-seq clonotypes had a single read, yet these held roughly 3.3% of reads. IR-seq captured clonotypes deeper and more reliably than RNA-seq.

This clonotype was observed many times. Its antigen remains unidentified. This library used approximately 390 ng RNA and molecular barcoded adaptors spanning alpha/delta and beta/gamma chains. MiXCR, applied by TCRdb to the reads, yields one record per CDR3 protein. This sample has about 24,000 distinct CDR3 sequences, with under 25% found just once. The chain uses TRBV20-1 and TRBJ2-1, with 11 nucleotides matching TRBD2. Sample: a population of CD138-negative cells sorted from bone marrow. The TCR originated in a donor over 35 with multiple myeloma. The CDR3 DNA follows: TGCAGTGCTACCCATTTCCGACTAGCGGGATCCTACAATGAGCAGTTCTTC. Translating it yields CSATHFRLAGSYNEQFF.